This T cell receptor (beta chain) was sequenced for a study of T cell responses to AZD1222 COVID-19 vaccine. V dropped 6 bases and J dropped 0; count of bases not matched to a gene: 8. The CDR3 totals 16 residues. Germline V CDR1 and CDR2: LNHDA, SQIVND (reference sequence). The protocol was immunoSEQ multiplex PCR, while the TCRdb copy is restricted to in-frame clones and leaves out a portion. In the table there are tens of thousands of clones, about nine tenths of which are singletons. The TCR originated in an adult who received the AZD1222 COVID-19 vaccine. Sequenced here: peripheral blood, sampled 28 days after the second AZD1222 dose. This sequence joins TRBV19 and TRBJ1-1, with TRBD1 matching 9 bases. DNA of the CDR3: TGTGCCAGTAGGGCCGGGACAGGGAGCATGAACACTGAAGCTTTCTTT. As protein: CASRAGTGSMNTEAFF.